This T cell receptor (beta chain) comes out of a study of radiation and T cells in renal cell carcinoma. Using immunoSEQ multiplex PCR, the repertoire was profiled, and TCRdb retains in-frame clones only, with some absent. The table has tens of thousands of clones, around four fifths seen once; the top ten hold approximately 8.6%. The CDR3 has 15 amino acids. CDR1 SEHNR and CDR2 FQNEAQ come from the germline V gene (reference sequence). V dropped 3 bases and J dropped 1 base, with 11 bases sitting between them. The time point: blood 4 weeks post-SBRT, at nephrectomy. Treatment described: 15 Gy SBRT to primary tumor, nephrectomy 4 weeks later. On this clone: The identical CDR3 is also encoded by other nucleotide sequences in the sample.

The source is a man aged 45-60 years with renal cell carcinoma. The rearrangement joins TRBV7-9 to TRBJ2-3; D is unclear. Sequencing used blood, obtained from a patient whose treatment included radiotherapy and nephrectomy. Written as DNA, the CDR3 is TGTGCCAGCAGCTTGTTAACTGGGGGCACAGATACGCAGTATTTT. It codes for CASSLLTGGTDTQYF.